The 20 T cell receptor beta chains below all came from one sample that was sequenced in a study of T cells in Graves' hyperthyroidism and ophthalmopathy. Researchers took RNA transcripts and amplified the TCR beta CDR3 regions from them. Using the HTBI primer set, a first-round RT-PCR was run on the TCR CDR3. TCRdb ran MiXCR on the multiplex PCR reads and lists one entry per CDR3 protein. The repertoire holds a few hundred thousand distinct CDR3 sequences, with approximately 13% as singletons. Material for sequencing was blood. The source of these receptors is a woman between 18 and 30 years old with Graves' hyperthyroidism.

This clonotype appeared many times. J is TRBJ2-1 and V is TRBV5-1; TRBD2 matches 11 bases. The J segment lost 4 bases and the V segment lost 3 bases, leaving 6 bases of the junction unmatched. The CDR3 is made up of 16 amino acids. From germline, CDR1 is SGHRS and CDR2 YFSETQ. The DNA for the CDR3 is TGCGCCAGCAGCTCCGAACTAGCGGGGGCATACAATGAGCAGTTCTTC. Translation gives CASSSELAGAYNEQFF.

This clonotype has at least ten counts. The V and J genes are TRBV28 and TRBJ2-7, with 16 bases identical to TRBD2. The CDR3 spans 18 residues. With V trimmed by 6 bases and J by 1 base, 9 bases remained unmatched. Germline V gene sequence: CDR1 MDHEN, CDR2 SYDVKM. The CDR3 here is CASSRPGTSGRASYEQYF. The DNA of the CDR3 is TGTGCCAGCAGCCGTCCCGGGACTAGCGGGAGGGCATCCTACGAGCAGTACTTC.

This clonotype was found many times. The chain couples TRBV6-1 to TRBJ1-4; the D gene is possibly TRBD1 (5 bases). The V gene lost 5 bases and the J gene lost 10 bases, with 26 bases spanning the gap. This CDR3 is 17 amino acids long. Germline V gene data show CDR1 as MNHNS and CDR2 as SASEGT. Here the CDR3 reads CASSSTPNFGGFRKLFF. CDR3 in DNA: TGTGCCAGCAGTTCAACACCGAATTTTGGGGGTTTCCGAAAACTGTTTTTT.

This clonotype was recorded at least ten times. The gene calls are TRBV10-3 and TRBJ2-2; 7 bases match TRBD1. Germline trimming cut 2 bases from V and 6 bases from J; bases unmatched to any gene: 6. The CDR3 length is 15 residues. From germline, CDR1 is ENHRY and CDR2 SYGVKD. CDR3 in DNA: TGTGCCATCAGTGAGAGGCAGGGGGAAGCCGGGGAGCTGTTTTTT. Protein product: CAISERQGEAGELFF.

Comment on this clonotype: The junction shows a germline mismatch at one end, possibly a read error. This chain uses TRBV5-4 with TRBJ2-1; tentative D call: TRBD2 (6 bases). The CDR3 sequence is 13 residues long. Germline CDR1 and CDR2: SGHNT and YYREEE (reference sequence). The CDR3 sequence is CASSARLDNEQSF. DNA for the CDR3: TGTGCCAGCAGCGCTAGACTAGACAATGAGCAGTCCTTC.

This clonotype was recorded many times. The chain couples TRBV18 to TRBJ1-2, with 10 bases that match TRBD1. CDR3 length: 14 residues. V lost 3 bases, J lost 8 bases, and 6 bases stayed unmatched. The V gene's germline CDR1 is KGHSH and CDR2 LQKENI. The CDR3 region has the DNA TGTGCCAGCTCACCGGGACAGGGGTCAGGGGGCTACACCTTC. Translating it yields CASSPGQGSGGYTF.

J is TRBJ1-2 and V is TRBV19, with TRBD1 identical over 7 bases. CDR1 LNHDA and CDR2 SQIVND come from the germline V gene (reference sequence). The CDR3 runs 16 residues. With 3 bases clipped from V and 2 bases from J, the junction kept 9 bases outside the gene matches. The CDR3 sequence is CASSIQRGGANYGYTF. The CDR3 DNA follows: TGTGCCAGTAGTATTCAGAGAGGGGGCGCGAACTATGGCTACACCTTC.

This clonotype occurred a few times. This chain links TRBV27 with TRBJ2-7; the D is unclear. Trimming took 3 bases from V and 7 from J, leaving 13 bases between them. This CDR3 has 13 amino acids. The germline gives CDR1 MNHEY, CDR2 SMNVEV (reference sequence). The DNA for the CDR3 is TGTGCCAGCAGTTTGGGCCCCGCTCGGGAGCAGTACTTC. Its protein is CASSLGPAREQYF.

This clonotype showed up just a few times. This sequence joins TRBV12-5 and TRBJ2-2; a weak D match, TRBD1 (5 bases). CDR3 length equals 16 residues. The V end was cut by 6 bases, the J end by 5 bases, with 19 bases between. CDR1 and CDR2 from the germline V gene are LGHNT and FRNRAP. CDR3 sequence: CASGVTGLRSTGELFF. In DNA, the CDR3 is TGTGCTAGTGGAGTTACAGGTCTAAGGTCGACCGGGGAGCTGTTTTTT.

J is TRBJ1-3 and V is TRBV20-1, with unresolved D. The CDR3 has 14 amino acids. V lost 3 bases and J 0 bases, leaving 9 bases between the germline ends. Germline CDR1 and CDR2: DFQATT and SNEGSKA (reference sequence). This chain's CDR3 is CSASGGSSGNTIYF. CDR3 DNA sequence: TGCAGTGCTAGTGGTGGTAGCTCTGGAAACACCATATATTTT.

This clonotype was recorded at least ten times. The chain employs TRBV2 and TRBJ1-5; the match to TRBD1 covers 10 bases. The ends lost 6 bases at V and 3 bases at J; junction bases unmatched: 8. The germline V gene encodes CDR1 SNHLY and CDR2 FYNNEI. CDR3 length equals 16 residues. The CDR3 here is CASRISGTGVNQPQHF. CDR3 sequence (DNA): TGTGCCAGCAGAATAAGCGGGACAGGGGTCAATCAGCCCCAGCATTTT.

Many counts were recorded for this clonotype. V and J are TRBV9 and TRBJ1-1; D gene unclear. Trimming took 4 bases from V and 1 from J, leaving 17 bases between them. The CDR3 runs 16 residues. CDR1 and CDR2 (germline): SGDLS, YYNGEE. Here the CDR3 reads CASSPPGGHKNTEAFF. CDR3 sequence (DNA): TGTGCCAGCAGCCCTCCGGGAGGCCATAAGAACACTGAAGCTTTCTTT.

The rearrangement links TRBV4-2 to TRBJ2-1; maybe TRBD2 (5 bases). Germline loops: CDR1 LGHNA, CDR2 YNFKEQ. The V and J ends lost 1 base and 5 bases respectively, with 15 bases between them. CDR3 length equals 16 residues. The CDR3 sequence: CASSQVELARHNEQFF. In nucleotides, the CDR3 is TGTGCCAGCAGCCAAGTGGAGCTAGCAAGGCACAATGAGCAGTTCTTC.

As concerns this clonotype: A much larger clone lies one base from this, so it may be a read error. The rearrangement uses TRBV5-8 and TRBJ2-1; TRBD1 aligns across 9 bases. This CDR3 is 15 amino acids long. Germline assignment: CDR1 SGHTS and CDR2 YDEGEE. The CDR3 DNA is TGTGCCAGCAGCTTGCGGACAGGGGCCCACAATGAGCAGCTCTTC. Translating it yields CASSLRTGAHNEQLF.

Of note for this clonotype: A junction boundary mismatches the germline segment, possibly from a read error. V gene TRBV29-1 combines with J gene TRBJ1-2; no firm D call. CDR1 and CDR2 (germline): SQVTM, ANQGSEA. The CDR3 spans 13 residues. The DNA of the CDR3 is TGCAGCGTTGAACGGCTGGCGGGTTATGGCTACGCCTTC. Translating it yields CSVERLAGYGYAF.

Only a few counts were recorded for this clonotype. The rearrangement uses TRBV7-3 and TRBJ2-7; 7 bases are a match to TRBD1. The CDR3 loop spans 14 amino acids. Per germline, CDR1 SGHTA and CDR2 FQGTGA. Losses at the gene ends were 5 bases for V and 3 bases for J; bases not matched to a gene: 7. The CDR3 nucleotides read TGTGCCAGCAGCCCACAGGGGAATAACTACGAGCAGTACTTC. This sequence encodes CASSPQGNNYEQYF.

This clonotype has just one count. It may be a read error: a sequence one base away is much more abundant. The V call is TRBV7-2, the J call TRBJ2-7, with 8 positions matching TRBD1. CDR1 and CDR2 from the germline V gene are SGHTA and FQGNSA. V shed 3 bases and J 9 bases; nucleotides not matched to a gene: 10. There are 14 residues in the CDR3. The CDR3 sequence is CASSFGQGARGQYF. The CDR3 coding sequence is TGTGCCAGCAGCTTCGGGCAGGGGGCTCGGGGGCAGTACTTC.

CDR3 nucleotide sequence: TGTGCCAGCAGCTTAGATGGGGGGCCGGTGGATACGCAGTATTTT. Its translation is CASSLDGGPVDTQYF. V usage is TRBV11-2 and J usage is TRBJ2-3; D may match TRBD1 or TRBD2 (6 bases each). Trimming shortened V by 0 bases and J by 6 bases, and 13 bases separated the two germline ends. Germline V gene sequence: CDR1 SGHAT, CDR2 FQNNGV. The CDR3 has 15 amino acids.

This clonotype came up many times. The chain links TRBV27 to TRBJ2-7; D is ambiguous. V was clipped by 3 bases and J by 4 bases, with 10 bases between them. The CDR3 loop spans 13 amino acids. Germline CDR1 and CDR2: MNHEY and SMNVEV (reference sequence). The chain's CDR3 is CASSFSTTYEQYF. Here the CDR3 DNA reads TGTGCCAGCAGTTTTTCGACAACTTACGAGCAGTACTTC.

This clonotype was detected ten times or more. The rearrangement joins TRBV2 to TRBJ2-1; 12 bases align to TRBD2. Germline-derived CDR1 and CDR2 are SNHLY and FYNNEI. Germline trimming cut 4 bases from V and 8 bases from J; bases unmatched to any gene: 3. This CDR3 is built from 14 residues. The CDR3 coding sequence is TGTGCCAGCAGTGTTCTAGCGGGAGGGGATGAGCAGTTCTTC. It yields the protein CASSVLAGGDEQFF.